These 3 T cell receptor beta chains originate from one sample sequenced in a study of identifying expanded T cells in peripheral blood. The repertoire was sequenced with immunoSEQ multiplex PCR; TCRdb's copy has only in-frame clones and lacks some. The profile shows about 120,000 clones, 84% of them singletons. Specimen: blood. These receptors were obtained from a person between 18 and 75 years old in good health.

This clone was seen a handful of times. The chain joins TRBV4-3 to TRBJ1-1; D uncertain. CDR1 LGHNA and CDR2 YSLEER come from the germline V gene. This CDR3 has 12 amino acids. The V end lost 0 bases, the J end lost 7 bases, and 6 bases lay between the germline ends. CDR3 nucleotide sequence: TGCGCCAGCAGCCAAGAGAGCAGTGAAGCTTTCTTT. It translates to CASSQESSEAFF.

This rearrangement joins TRBV7-9 to TRBJ1-4; D is ambiguous. Trimming shortened V by 0 bases and J by 0 bases, and 2 bases separated the two germline ends. Germline assignment: CDR1 SEHNR and CDR2 FQNEAQ (reference sequence). This CDR3 comprises 14 residues. CDR3 coding DNA: TGTGCCAGCAGCTTAGCTACAACTAATGAAAAACTGTTTTTT. Protein: CASSLATTNEKLFF.

The chain has TRBV5-5 and TRBJ2-3; 8 nucleotides agree with TRBD2. V was pared by 0 bases and J by 4 bases, with 13 bases of the junction left unmatched. The CDR3 sequence is 18 residues long. Germline CDR1 SGHKS, CDR2 YYEKEE (reference sequence). CDR3 loop: CASSLASPGLVNADTQYF. CDR3 in DNA: TGTGCCAGCAGCTTGGCCAGTCCGGGACTAGTAAACGCAGATACGCAGTATTTT.